This TCR beta chain comes out of a study of PD-1 blockade in mismatch repair-deficient tumors. About the study: Patients had roughly twelve mismatch repair-deficient cancer types, all previously treated and progressing. Overall study results and limits: Tumor-resident clones, often undetectable pretreatment in blood, expanded then contracted after pembrolizumab.

Concerning this clone: Antigen specificity is unknown.

Profiling relied on immunoSEQ multiplex PCR, and the TCRdb table lists in-frame clones only, not all of them. Of about 34,000 clones in the sample, approximately 80% were seen once. Germline assignment: CDR1 SGHVS and CDR2 FNYEAQ. V lost 1 base and J lost 3, with 14 bases in between. CDR3 length equals 16 residues. The chain recombines TRBV7-6 with TRBJ2-3; maybe TRBD1 (6 bases). The material was PBMCs, obtained less than 7 weeks after starting pembrolizumab. The origin of this receptor is an adult with mismatch repair-deficient cancer. Here the CDR3 DNA reads TGTGCCAGCAGCTTAGATGGGCCAGGGGAAACAGATACGCAGTATTTT. Translating gives CASSLDGPGETDTQYF.